The rows below give T cell receptor beta chains drawn from one sample of a study of response to subunit inactivated influenza vaccine. From the RT-PCR reads, TCRdb called clonotypes with MiXCR, one entry per CDR3 protein. The sample has 550,000 to 650,000 distinct CDR3 sequences, about an eighth seen once. Specimen: PBMCs from blood, collected on the day of vaccination. The receptors were gathered from a man over 45 who received an inactivated influenza vaccine. Both conserved end residues are part of each CDR3. Each record gives: clone size, J gene, D gene, V gene, CDR3 protein, CDR3 DNA. D genes are given only for firm matches. The listing skips clone size in some rows; elsewhere it reads once, few, many or a size class.

>.|TRBJ2-7|.|TRBV18
CASWSDSSYEQYF
TGTGCCAGCTGGTCGGACAGCTCCTACGAGCAGTACTTC
>few|TRBJ2-2|.|TRBV5-1
CASTKAMARNTGELFF
TGCGCCAGCACAAAAGCAATGGCACGGAACACCGGGGAGCTGTTTTTT
>many|TRBJ2-5|.|TRBV5-1
CASSLANQGGRETQYF
TGCGCCAGCAGCTTGGCCAACCAGGGAGGTCGGGAGACCCAGTACTTC
>.|TRBJ2-3|.|TRBV24-1
CATSDLKNTDTQYF
TGTGCCACCAGTGATTTGAAGAACACAGATACGCAGTATTTT
>.|TRBJ2-5|TRBD2|TRBV24-1
CATSDSGSRLAVTETQYF
TGTGCCACCAGTGATTCTGGTAGCCGACTAGCGGTAACGGAGACCCAGTACTTC
>.|TRBJ2-7|.|TRBV7-2
CASSFRGATYEQYF
TGTGCCAGCAGCTTCAGGGGCGCAACCTACGAGCAGTACTTC
>few|TRBJ1-1|.|TRBV9
CASSVEVEGLEAFF
TGTGCCAGCAGCGTAGAAGTAGAGGGGCTTGAAGCTTTCTTT
>.|TRBJ2-3|TRBD2|TRBV5-1
CASSRTSGGYTQYF
TGCGCCAGCAGTAGGACTAGCGGGGGATATACGCAGTATTTT
>.|TRBJ2-7|TRBD2|TRBV20-1
CSASPGLAVYEQYF
TGCAGTGCTAGCCCGGGACTAGCGGTTTACGAGCAGTACTTC
>.|TRBJ2-5|.|TRBV29-1
CSLQGQQKETQYF
TGCAGCTTGCAAGGGCAGCAAAAAGAGACCCAGTACTTC
>.|TRBJ2-3|.|TRBV5-6
CASTREQGTYFTDTQYF
TGTGCCAGCACACGCGAACAGGGGACTTATTTCACAGATACGCAGTATTTT
>.|TRBJ2-5|.|TRBV4-2
CASSPTSSSQETQYF
TGTGCCAGCAGCCCCACTTCGTCAAGTCAAGAGACCCAGTACTTC
>.|TRBJ2-1|.|TRBV28
CASTPWGQNNEQFF
TGTGCCAGCACCCCCTGGGGTCAAAACAATGAGCAGTTCTTC
>.|TRBJ1-5|.|TRBV7-2
CASSLEVQPQHF
TGTGCCAGCAGCTTGGAGGTTCAGCCCCAGCATTTT
>.|TRBJ1-4|.|TRBV21-1
CASSTIGTEGRTNEKLFF
TGTGCCAGCAGCACAATTGGGACAGAAGGGAGGACTAATGAAAAACTGTTTTTT
>.|TRBJ2-2|.|TRBV14
CASSQGSGRTGELFF
TGTGCCAGCAGCCAAGGATCCGGGAGAACCGGGGAGCTGTTTTTT
>.|TRBJ1-5|.|TRBV5-1
CASSSAPTESNQPQHF
TGCGCCAGCAGCTCCGCCCCGACAGAAAGCAATCAGCCCCAGCATTTT
>few|TRBJ1-1|.|TRBV6-6
CASSFPRFEAFF
TGTGCCAGCAGTTTCCCCCGCTTTGAAGCTTTCTTT
>.|TRBJ2-3|TRBD1|TRBV5-5
CASSYEGAKTDTQYF
TGTGCCAGCAGTTACGAGGGGGCTAAAACAGATACGCAGTATTTT
>.|TRBJ2-3|TRBD2|TRBV2
CASSEGHDSRTSGSTDTQYF
TGTGCCAGCAGTGAAGGACATGACTCGAGGACTAGCGGGAGCACAGATACGCAGTATTTT
>few|TRBJ2-1|TRBD2|TRBV6-2/TRBV6-3
CASSYPRGGNEQFF
TGTGCCAGCAGTTACCCGCGGGGGGGCAATGAGCAGTTCTTC
>few|TRBJ1-1|.|TRBV20-1
CSAIALDLNTEAFF
TGCAGTGCTATCGCTCTTGACCTGAACACTGAAGCTTTCTTT
>.|TRBJ2-3|TRBD1|TRBV6-1
CASSERADRGRTDTQYF
TGTGCCAGCAGTGAAAGGGCTGACAGGGGGCGGACAGATACGCAGTATTTT
>.|TRBJ1-1|TRBD1|TRBV3-1
CASSTTGSTEAFF
TGTGCCAGCAGCACGACAGGGAGTACTGAAGCTTTCTTT
>.|TRBJ2-5|TRBD2|TRBV6-2/TRBV6-3
CATGGLAGQETQYF
TGTGCCACTGGGGGACTAGCGGGACAAGAGACCCAGTACTTC
>.|TRBJ2-1|.|TRBV5-4
CASSSDSDNEQFF
TGTGCCAGCAGCTCCGACAGTGACAATGAGCAGTTCTTC
>many|TRBJ2-2|.|TRBV12-3/TRBV12-4
CASSPQGGGTGELFF
TGTGCCAGCAGCCCCCAGGGGGGAGGAACCGGGGAGCTGTTTTTT
>once|TRBJ2-3|TRBD2|TRBV20-1
CSAPRWLAGSTDTQYF
TGCAGTGCTCCTCGGTGGCTAGCGGGTAGCACAGATACGCAGTATTTT
>few|TRBJ2-7|.|TRBV27
CASSRQLGYEQYF
TGTGCCAGCAGTCGACAACTAGGCTACGAGCAGTACTTC
>.|TRBJ2-1|.|TRBV6-1
CASSGGGLEQFF
TGTGCCAGCAGCGGAGGGGGACTGGAGCAGTTCTTC
>many|TRBJ2-1|.|TRBV12-3/TRBV12-4
CASTLYNEQFF
TGTGCCAGCACCCTCTACAATGAGCAGTTCTTC
>few|TRBJ2-1|TRBD2|TRBV27
CASSPGTRSVQEQFF
TGTGCCAGCAGTCCCGGGACTAGATCAGTTCAGGAGCAGTTCTTC
>many|TRBJ2-2|.|TRBV4-3
CASSQDRVFGELFF
TGCGCCAGCAGCCAAGACAGGGTATTCGGGGAGCTGTTTTTT
>few|TRBJ2-3|.|TRBV6-1
CASTSRGAGTDTQYF
TGTGCCAGCACCTCCCGGGGGGCTGGGACAGATACGCAGTATTTT
>.|TRBJ1-5|.|TRBV12-3/TRBV12-4
CASSSKGFPRENQPQHF
TGTGCCAGCAGCTCAAAGGGTTTTCCCAGGGAGAATCAGCCCCAGCATTTT
>once|TRBJ2-7|.|TRBV7-2
CASSGGVGPYEQYF
TGTGCCAGCAGTGGAGGGGTGGGGCCGTACGAGCAGTACTTC
>many|TRBJ2-1|TRBD2|TRBV28
CASSPSGRGHNEQFF
TGTGCCAGCAGTCCTAGCGGGAGGGGCCACAATGAGCAGTTCTTC
>.|TRBJ2-7|.|TRBV20-1
CSAPDSTYEQYF
TGCAGTGCTCCGGACAGTACCTACGAGCAGTACTTC
>.|TRBJ2-1|.|TRBV10-3
CAISDHGGRGEQFF
TGTGCCATCAGTGACCACGGAGGTCGTGGTGAGCAGTTCTTC
>.|TRBJ1-2|.|TRBV6-5
CASSYSRFWQSYGYTF
TGTGCCAGCAGTTACTCGCGGTTTTGGCAGTCCTATGGCTACACCTTC